Sequencing of this T cell receptor beta chain was carried out in a study of shared clonotypes between healthy human individuals. The CDR3 runs to 14 residues. Unmatched junction bases numbered 6, after V lost 4 bases and J lost 5 bases. Germline lookup yields CDR1 SGHVS and CDR2 FQNEAQ. Libraries were prepared by immunoSEQ multiplex PCR; TCRdb keeps only in-frame clonotypes and omits some of them. The sample shows about 1,500,000 clones, about 96% of them seen only once. Material for sequencing was naive CD4+ T cells sorted from blood. Regarding subset: CD45RA+ positively selected. The TCR originated in a man aged 25-45 years in good health. V gene TRBV7-8 combines with J gene TRBJ2-5; TRBD2 matches at 8 bases. As DNA, the CDR3 is TGTGCCAGCAGCTCGGGGGGGGCTTCGGAGACCCAGTACTTC. The encoded protein is CASSSGGASETQYF.